This entry lists 19 T cell receptor beta chains sequenced from one sample in a study of shared clonotypes between healthy human individuals. Clones were read by immunoSEQ multiplex PCR, and TCRdb kept only the in-frame ones, dropping some. Of about 1,900,000 clones in the sample, over 85% are singletons; the top ten hold 1% to 1.5%. Naive CD8 cells lacked CD45RO, underwent positive selection for CCR7 and left out terminally differentiated effector memory CD45RA+ cells. The sequenced material came from naive CD8+ T cells sorted from blood. The receptors were gathered from a man between 18 and 29 years old in good health.

The rearrangement uses TRBV9 and TRBJ2-7, with 8 bases aligning to TRBD1. CDR3 size: 15 residues. Trimming removed 1 base from V and 9 bases from J; junction bases left unmatched: 12. Germline-derived CDR1 and CDR2 are SGDLS and YYNGEE. CDR3 sequence (DNA): TGTGCCAGCAGCGTAAGTGGGACAGGAGGAGACGCGCAGTACTTC. The encoded protein is CASSVSGTGGDAQYF.

The V and J genes are TRBV2 and TRBJ2-7; D perhaps matches TRBD2 (5 bases). The germline V and J ends were trimmed by 2 bases and 2 bases, with 13 bases remaining between them. CDR3 size: 15 residues. Germline V lookup: CDR1 SNHLY, CDR2 FYNNEI. The CDR3: CASSEFGERAYEQYF. The CDR3 DNA is TGTGCCAGCAGTGAATTTGGGGAGAGGGCCTACGAGCAGTACTTC.

The CDR3 nucleotides read TGTGCCAGCACCCTACAGGGGAGAGGCAATCAGCCCCAGCATTTT. This codes for CASTLQGRGNQPQHF. This chain connects TRBV5-6 to TRBJ1-5; 7 positions match TRBD1. This CDR3 contains 15 residues. Trimming at V came to 6 bases and at J to 2 bases, leaving 8 bases not matched to a gene. In germline, CDR1 is SGHDT, CDR2 YYEEEE.

This sequence joins TRBV6-6 and TRBJ2-1; a possible D gene is TRBD2 (5 bases). The CDR3 runs 14 residues. Germline lookup yields CDR1 MNHNY and CDR2 SVGAGI (reference sequence). V was pared by 5 bases and J by 6 bases, with 14 bases between. The CDR3 DNA is TGTGCCAGCAGTCCTACCGGGGAGCCCAATGAGCAGTTCTTC. This sequence encodes CASSPTGEPNEQFF.

The table lists this clone with a count of one. V is TRBV6-1 and J is TRBJ2-7, with 9 nucleotides matching TRBD1. With V trimmed by 8 bases and J by 2 bases, 4 bases remained unmatched. This CDR3 has 13 amino acids. Germline-derived CDR1 and CDR2 are MNHNS and SASEGT. The CDR3 loop reads CASEGTGPYEQYF. The CDR3 bases are TGTGCCAGCGAAGGGACAGGGCCCTACGAGCAGTACTTC.

The rearrangement joins TRBV2 to TRBJ1-2, with D tentatively TRBD1 (5 bases). Trimming removed 2 bases from V and 6 bases from J, with 19 bases in between. The CDR3 contains 16 residues. CDR1 SNHLY and CDR2 FYNNEI come from the germline V gene. The CDR3 bases are TGTGCCAGCAGTGAATACCCCGCGGGGGGGATTGATGGCTACACCTTC. Translated: CASSEYPAGGIDGYTF.

The J gene is TRBJ2-7, the V gene TRBV5-6; D is tentatively TRBD1 or TRBD2 (5 bases each). Trimming removed 1 base at V and 0 bases at J, with 14 bases between. The germline V gene has CDR1 SGHDT and CDR2 YYEEEE. The CDR3 has 16 residues. CDR3 in amino acids: CASSLWSGTSSYEQYF. The CDR3 region has the DNA TGTGCCAGCAGCTTGTGGTCCGGGACCAGCTCCTACGAGCAGTACTTC.

The V gene is TRBV7-3, the J gene TRBJ2-3; 10 nucleotides agree with TRBD1. V was clipped by 5 bases and J by 6 bases; unmatched bases: 5. From germline, CDR1 is SGHTA and CDR2 FQGTGA. The CDR3 spans 14 residues. The DNA for the CDR3 is TGTGCCAGCAGCCCGGGACAGGGGAGCGATACGCAGTATTTT. Translated: CASSPGQGSDTQYF.

About this clone: At one end, the junction sequence differs from germline, possibly due to a read error. This chain joins TRBV6-5 and TRBJ1-6; D may be TRBD1 (5 bases). CDR1 is MNHEY, CDR2 SVGAGI, per germline. The CDR3 is made up of 13 amino acids. CDR3 sequence (DNA): TGTACCAGCAGTTACTCGACAGTTTCACCCCTCCACTTT. This codes for CTSSYSTVSPLHF.

The rearrangement uses TRBV7-2 and TRBJ2-1, with 9 bases aligning to TRBD1. CDR1 and CDR2 (germline): SGHTA, FQGNSA. V dropped 3 bases and J dropped 7; count of bases not matched to a gene: 7. CDR3 length: 15 amino acids. CDR3 nucleotide sequence: TGTGCCAGCAGCTTCGGGACAGGGTCTCAGAATGAGCAGTTCTTC. Protein sequence: CASSFGTGSQNEQFF.

This chain connects TRBV12-5 to TRBJ2-7; tentatively, D is TRBD1 (5 bases). The germline CDR1 and CDR2 sequences are LGHNT and FRNRAP. Trimming shortened V by 2 bases and J by 3 bases, and 20 bases separated the two germline ends. This CDR3 is built from 17 residues. The CDR3 is CASGLPSTVGRLYEQYF. The CDR3 bases are TGTGCTAGTGGTTTGCCATCTACCGTGGGGCGACTCTACGAGCAGTACTTC.

The rearrangement joins TRBV5-3 to TRBJ2-5; D is undetermined. TRBV5-3 is assigned to the ORF class and has an uncertain function. The V end lost 4 bases, the J end lost 0 bases, and 4 bases lay between the germline ends. The CDR3 sequence is 12 residues long. Written as DNA, the CDR3 is TGTGCCAGAAGCCGATACCAAGAGACCCAGTACTTC. It translates to CARSRYQETQYF.

The rearrangement links TRBV13 to TRBJ1-1, with D hard to call. Germline V CDR1 and CDR2: PRHDT, FYEKMQ (reference sequence). The CDR3 is made up of 13 amino acids. The V and J ends lost 5 bases and 2 bases respectively, with 9 bases between them. The CDR3 reads CASSPSSNTEAFF. The CDR3, as DNA: TGTGCCAGCAGCCCCTCCTCTAACACTGAAGCTTTCTTT.

As concerns this clone: The same CDR3 arises from other DNA sequences in this sample as well. The V call is TRBV7-9, the J call TRBJ2-7; 7 nucleotides match TRBD2. Germline lookup yields CDR1 SEHNR and CDR2 FQNEAQ (reference sequence). Trimming cost V 1 base and J 2 bases; bases outside gene matches: 2. The CDR3 is made up of 14 amino acids. DNA for the CDR3: TGTGCCAGCAGCTTAGGCGGGGGACCCTACGAGCAGTACTTC. This gives the protein CASSLGGGPYEQYF.

The V gene is TRBV10-3, the J gene TRBJ2-5, with 12 positions matching TRBD2. This CDR3 has 14 residues. V was pared by 4 bases and J by 3 bases, with 0 bases of the junction left unmatched. Germline assignment: CDR1 ENHRY and CDR2 SYGVKD. Here the CDR3 DNA reads TGTGCCATCAGTGGGACTAGCGGGAAAGAGACCCAGTACTTC. Its protein is CAISGTSGKETQYF.

The CDR3, as DNA: TGTGCCAGCAGCACAACTCCAGGGGCCTCCTACGAGCAGTACTTC. Protein product: CASSTTPGASYEQYF. This rearrangement joins TRBV9 to TRBJ2-7; TRBD1 might be the D (6 bases). This CDR3 spans 15 amino acids. Germline V gene sequence: CDR1 SGDLS, CDR2 YYNGEE. Trimming cost V 4 bases and J 0 bases, with 14 bases left between them.

The chain joins TRBV6-1 to TRBJ2-7; D gene uncertain. CDR3 length equals 15 residues. Trimming shortened V by 4 bases and J by 3 bases, and 16 bases separated the two germline ends. Germline V gene sequence: CDR1 MNHNS, CDR2 SASEGT. In DNA, the CDR3 is TGTGCCAGCAGTGCGGTCCAAATACCCCACTACGAGCAGTACTTC. This codes for CASSAVQIPHYEQYF.

The rearrangement uses TRBV30 and TRBJ1-1; maybe TRBD1 (6 bases). The CDR3 loop spans 13 amino acids. V was pared by 5 bases and J by 6 bases, with 16 bases between. Germline CDR1 and CDR2: GTSNPN and SVGIG (reference sequence). The CDR3 bases are TGTGCCTGGGTCCCGGGACAAAAATCTGAAGCTTTCTTT. It translates to CAWVPGQKSEAFF.

With respect to this clone: This sample includes further DNA sequences coding for the same CDR3. The V and J genes are TRBV2 and TRBJ2-7; 11 positions agree with TRBD2. The CDR3 has 14 amino acids. V gave up 3 bases and J gave up 2 bases; unmatched junction bases: 0. Germline-derived CDR1 and CDR2 are SNHLY and FYNNEI. The DNA for the CDR3 is TGTGCCAGCAGTGAGGGACTAGCGGCCTACGAGCAGTACTTC. Residues: CASSEGLAAYEQYF.